This is a list of T cell receptor beta chains from one sample in a study of graft-versus-host responses after intestinal transplantation. The assay was immunoSEQ multiplex PCR, and TCRdb's table has in-frame clones only and misses some. The data show 25,000 to 30,000 clones, about 80% seen once. Material: ileum tissue, obtained 98 days after intestinal transplantation. These receptor sequences come from a human patient who received an intestinal transplant, so some T cells may come from the graft donor. CDR3s include the opening cysteine and the closing phenylalanine or tryptophan. The D gene is left open where the match is weak. Clone size, where shown, is once, few, many, or a class for clones that have expanded.

abundance,d_gene,j_gene,v_gene,CDR3aa,CDR3nt
NA,NA,TRBJ2-1,TRBV15,CATSSFGNEQFF,TGTGCCACCAGCAGCTTTGGGAATGAGCAGTTCTTC
few,NA,TRBJ1-1,TRBV7-8,CASSLGGRATEAFF,TGTGCCAGCAGCTTAGGGGGCAGGGCCACTGAAGCTTTCTTT
NA,TRBD2,TRBJ2-7,TRBV5-1,CASRFGTSVTYEQYF,TGCGCCAGCAGATTCGGTACTAGCGTTACCTACGAGCAGTACTTC
NA,NA,TRBJ1-5,TRBV4-1,CASSQDLRRAEGGPQHF,TGCGCCAGCAGCCAAGATCTTCGGAGGGCTGAAGGCGGGCCCCAGCATTTT
NA,NA,TRBJ2-1,TRBV5-1,CASSLSLYEQFF,TGCGCCAGCAGCTTGTCCCTCTATGAGCAGTTCTTC
NA,TRBD2,TRBJ2-5,TRBV2,CASDTWGLAGGETQYF,TGTGCCAGCGATACCTGGGGACTAGCGGGAGGGGAGACCCAGTACTTC
NA,TRBD2,TRBJ2-3,TRBV7-9,CASSPPERGRSDTQYF,TGTGCCAGCAGCCCCCCTGAGCGGGGTCGGTCAGATACGCAGTATTTT
NA,TRBD1,TRBJ1-2,TRBV6-1,CASSAGGAGYGYTF,TGTGCCAGCAGTGCAGGGGGCGCGGGCTATGGCTACACCTTC
NA,TRBD2,TRBJ2-3,TRBV5-6,CASVPGGAWADTQYF,TGTGCCAGCGTACCCGGGGGGGCCTGGGCAGATACGCAGTATTTT
few,NA,TRBJ2-2,TRBV7-9,CASSSRGYTGELFF,TGTGCCAGCAGCTCCAGGGGTTACACCGGGGAGCTGTTTTTT
NA,NA,TRBJ2-1,TRBV5-6,CASSLVGLNEQFF,TGTGCCAGCAGCTTGGTGGGCCTCAATGAGCAGTTCTTC
NA,TRBD1,TRBJ1-1,TRBV18,CASSGQGDTEAFF,TGTGCCAGCTCCGGACAGGGCGACACTGAAGCTTTCTTT
NA,TRBD2,TRBJ2-1,TRBV7-9,CASTSGASYNEQFF,TGTGCCAGCACAAGCGGGGCTTCCTACAATGAGCAGTTCTTC
few,NA,TRBJ1-2,TRBV7-9,CASSLGQGGSNYGYTF,TGTGCCAGCAGCTTAGGGCAGGGTGGCTCTAACTATGGCTACACCTTC
once,TRBD2,TRBJ2-2,TRBV5-4,CASSLSTSGGLTNTGELFF,TGTGCCAGCAGCTTGTCGACTAGCGGGGGTCTAACGAACACCGGGGAGCTGTTTTTT
NA,NA,TRBJ2-2,TRBV7-9,CASSLVGTVNTGELFF,TGTGCCAGCAGCCTCGTAGGAACGGTGAACACCGGGGAGCTGTTTTTT
NA,TRBD1,TRBJ2-3,TRBV5-4,CASSQDRAEDTQYF,TGTGCCAGCAGCCAGGACAGGGCAGAAGATACGCAGTATTTT
NA,NA,TRBJ1-5,TRBV2,CASSEDGEPQHF,TGTGCCAGCAGTGAAGATGGAGAGCCCCAGCATTTT
NA,NA,TRBJ2-6,TRBV28,CASSLSGANVLTF,TGTGCCAGCAGTTTGTCCGGGGCCAACGTCCTGACTTTC
NA,TRBD1,TRBJ2-1,TRBV9,CASSSRQGNNEQFF,TGTGCCAGCAGCTCCCGACAGGGGAACAATGAGCAGTTCTTC